The 10 T cell receptor beta chains listed next were all sequenced from one sample in a study of CD8 T cells in Susac syndrome. Reverse transcription of roughly 0.5 to 1 ug RNA was carried out with random hexamers. From the immunoSEQ multiplex PCR reads, TCRdb called clonotypes with MiXCR, one entry per CDR3 protein. The table lists more than 150,000 distinct CDR3 sequences, about 95% of them singletons. Sequencing was carried out using CD8+ T cells from PBMCs. These receptors all come from a human donor with multiple sclerosis.

The chain couples TRBV30 to TRBJ2-1, with 11 nucleotides matching TRBD2. The germline gives CDR1 GTSNPN, CDR2 SVGIG (reference sequence). This CDR3 comprises 14 residues. V lost 8 bases to trimming and J lost 4 bases; unmatched junction nucleotides: 7. The CDR3 sequence: CAQALAGGYNEQFF. In DNA form, the CDR3 reads TGTGCCCAGGCCTTAGCGGGGGGGTACAATGAGCAGTTCTTC.

The CDR3 DNA reads TGTGCCAGCAGCTCAGGAGGGGGAGGCTATGGCTACACCTTC. Residues: CASSSGGGGYGYTF. The chain couples TRBV7-9 to TRBJ1-2; a possible D gene is TRBD1 (6 bases). The germline V gene encodes CDR1 SEHNR and CDR2 FQNEAQ (reference sequence). V lost 4 bases and J 4 bases, leaving 13 bases between the germline ends. The CDR3 is made up of 14 amino acids.

The J gene is TRBJ2-1, the V gene TRBV13; D ambiguous. The CDR3 length is 15 residues. Germline CDR1 reads PRHDT; CDR2 reads FYEKMQ (reference sequence). Trimming removed 7 bases at V and 0 bases at J, with 13 bases between. The CDR3 here is CASTYVSRSYNEQFF. CDR3 DNA: TGTGCCAGCACGTACGTCAGCCGCTCCTACAATGAGCAGTTCTTC. Using reference TRBV13 and TRBJ2-1 for the parts outside the CDR3, the full variable domain is AAGVIQSPRHLIKEKRETATLKCYPIPRHDTVYWYQQGPGQDPQFLISFYEKMQSDKGSIPDRFSAQQFSDYHSELNMSSLELGDSALYFCASTYVSRSYNEQFFGPGTRLTVL.

The chain links TRBV7-9 to TRBJ1-2; the match to TRBD1 covers 7 bases. Germline V gene lookup returns CDR1 SEHNR and CDR2 FQNEAQ (reference sequence). The trim removed 5 bases at V and 7 bases at J, leaving 13 bases unmatched. This CDR3 has 15 residues. The CDR3 loop is CASSLSRGGGGGYTF. The CDR3, as DNA: TGTGCCAGCAGCCTATCCCGAGGGGGCGGAGGTGGCTACACCTTC.

CDR3 amino acids: CSISAASGTDTQYF. The CDR3 DNA reads TGCAGTATAAGCGCGGCCAGCGGGACAGATACGCAGTATTTT. This chain connects TRBV20-1 to TRBJ2-3, with TRBD2 as a possible D gene (6 bases). This CDR3 spans 14 amino acids. With 8 bases removed from V and 3 bases from J, the gap between germline ends came to 18 bases. Germline CDR1 DFQATT, CDR2 SNEGSKA (reference sequence).

The chain carries TRBV4-1 and TRBJ1-2, with 7 positions matching TRBD1. Germline CDR1 MGHRA, CDR2 YSYEKL. V shed 5 bases and J 0 bases; nucleotides not matched to a gene: 3. The length of the CDR3 is 14 residues. CDR3 sequence: CASSWDRANYGYTF. CDR3 coding DNA: TGCGCCAGCAGCTGGGACAGAGCTAACTATGGCTACACCTTC.

The CDR3 bases are TGTGCCAGCAGCCGATGGCCAGCGGGTGGCGAGCAGTACTTC. It yields the protein CASSRWPAGGEQYF. The V gene is TRBV7-6, the J gene TRBJ2-7, with D possibly TRBD2 on 6 matching bases. The V and J ends lost 5 bases and 6 bases respectively, with 17 bases between them. The length of the CDR3 is 14 residues. Germline V gene sequence: CDR1 SGHVS, CDR2 FNYEAQ.

The chain recombines TRBV29-1 with TRBJ2-1, with TRBD2 matching 7 bases. CDR1 SQVTM and CDR2 ANQGSEA come from the germline V gene. This CDR3 is 14 amino acids long. V lost 2 bases to trimming and J lost 4 bases; unmatched junction nucleotides: 5. CDR3 in amino acids: CSVEILAVYNEQFF. The DNA for the CDR3 is TGCAGCGTTGAAATTCTAGCGGTTTACAATGAGCAGTTCTTC.

The J gene is TRBJ1-5, the V gene TRBV27; 9 bases fit TRBD1. The germline V gene encodes CDR1 MNHEY and CDR2 SMNVEV (reference sequence). This CDR3 comprises 14 residues. The junction had 5 bases not matched to a gene; V was cut back by 5 bases and J by 6 bases. The CDR3 nucleotides are TGTGCCAGCAGTCTCCGGACAGGGGTTCAGCCCCAGCATTTT. Its protein product is CASSLRTGVQPQHF.

The rearrangement links TRBV7-8 to TRBJ2-2; D perhaps matches TRBD1 (6 bases). Germline CDR1 SGHVS, CDR2 FQNEAQ. The CDR3 runs 14 residues. V lost 8 bases and J 5 bases, leaving 15 bases between the germline ends. The CDR3 DNA follows: TGTGCCAGCGGAGCAGGGGTGTTGACCGGGGAGCTGTTTTTT. Translating gives CASGAGVLTGELFF.